The 23 T cell receptor beta chains below were found in one sample sequenced in a study of T cell responses to AZD1222 COVID-19 vaccine. Profiled with immunoSEQ multiplex PCR; TCRdb holds only in-frame clones, not every one. The sample lists 85,000 to 130,000 clones, 85% to 90% seen once, with 3% to 3.5% in the top ten. The sample consisted of peripheral blood, taken on day 0 of AZD1222 vaccination. These receptors were taken from an adult in good health.

The chain couples TRBV9 to TRBJ2-3; tentatively, D is TRBD2 (7 bases). The V end lost 4 bases, the J end lost 2 bases, and 20 bases lay between the germline ends. The CDR3 length is 17 residues. Germline CDR1 and CDR2: SGDLS and YYNGEE. For the CDR3, the DNA is TGTGCCAGCAGCACTAAGTTGGGGGGGGCCAACACAGATACGCAGTATTTT. Encoded protein: CASSTKLGGANTDTQYF. Full variable domain (outside the CDR3, taken from reference TRBV9 and TRBJ2-3): DSGVTQTPKHLITATGQRVTLRCSPRSGDLSVYWYQQSLDQGLQFLIQYYNGEERAKGNILERFSAQQFPDLHSELNLSSLELGDSALYFCASSTKLGGANTDTQYFGPGTRLTVL.

V usage is TRBV12-3 or TRBV12-4 and J usage is TRBJ1-5; D remains unclear. The CDR3 length is 13 residues. V was shortened by 7 bases and J by 5 bases, with 12 bases between the two germline ends. CDR3 sequence (DNA): TGTGCCAGCACCTCGGACGATTATCAGCCCCAGCATTTT. It translates to CASTSDDYQPQHF.

The J gene is TRBJ1-4, the V gene TRBV4-3, with D hard to call. Between the trimmed V and J ends, which lost 4 bases and 0 bases, there was a span of 9 bases. Germline values: CDR1 LGHNA, CDR2 YSLEER. This CDR3 region has 15 residues. For the CDR3, the DNA is TGCGCCAGCAGCCCCTACATTGCAACTAATGAAAAACTGTTTTTT. Translated: CASSPYIATNEKLFF.

The V and J genes are TRBV27 and TRBJ1-5; D remains unclear. V lost 2 bases to trimming and J lost 3 bases, with 14 bases between them. The germline CDR1 and CDR2 sequences are MNHEY and SMNVEV (reference sequence). The CDR3 has 16 amino acids. CDR3 residues: CASSLTGGAINQPQHF. The CDR3 DNA is TGTGCCAGCAGTTTAACGGGCGGCGCAATCAATCAGCCCCAGCATTTT.

This clone appeared a single time. The rearrangement joins TRBV18 to TRBJ1-6; D gene unclear. V gave up 5 bases and J gave up 7 bases, with 12 bases separating them. The length of the CDR3 is 14 residues. Germline V CDR1 and CDR2: KGHSH, LQKENI. The CDR3 coding sequence is TGTGCCAGCTCAGACATGGTGTCGAATTCACCCCTCCACTTT. It yields the protein CASSDMVSNSPLHF. The variable domain in full, completed from reference TRBV18 and TRBJ1-6, reads NAGVMQNPRHLVRRRGQEARLRCSPMKGHSHVYWYRQLPEEGLKFMVYLQKENIIDESGMPKERFSAEFPKEGPSILRIQQVVRGDSAAYFCASSDMVSNSPLHFGNGTRLTVT.

The rearrangement links TRBV12-3 or TRBV12-4 to TRBJ1-2; the D is unclear. V dropped 2 bases and J dropped 7 bases, with 11 bases sitting between them. The CDR3 is 13 amino acids. In DNA, the CDR3 is TGTGCCAGCAGTTTACAAAGCGGCCGTGGCTACACCTTC. Its protein is CASSLQSGRGYTF.

The gene calls are TRBV23-1 and TRBJ2-1; 10 bases agree with TRBD2. TRBV23-1 is annotated as an ORF whose role is uncertain. The CDR3 runs 21 residues. J gave up 5 bases and V 0 bases, and 19 bases lay outside the gene matches. The CDR3 protein is CASSQSPRGRVKRGGDNEQFF. DNA for the CDR3: TGCGCCAGCAGTCAATCCCCCAGGGGGCGCGTTAAGCGGGGGGGTGACAATGAGCAGTTCTTC.

The J gene is TRBJ1-1, the V gene TRBV6-2 or TRBV6-3, with TRBD1 matching over 7 bases. With 5 bases clipped from V and 3 bases from J, the junction kept 0 bases outside the gene matches. The CDR3 contains 12 residues. In germline, CDR1 is MNHEY, CDR2 SVGEGT. The CDR3 bases are TGTGCCAGCAGTCAGGGGGACACTGAAGCTTTCTTT. It codes for CASSQGDTEAFF.

The chain has TRBV6-2 or TRBV6-3 and TRBJ2-1; D gene ambiguous. The CDR3 contains 15 residues. V was trimmed by 7 bases and J by 4 bases, leaving 17 bases between them. Looked up from germline, CDR1 is MNHEY and CDR2 is SVGEGT. CDR3 residues: CASTPIGQKYNEQFF. In DNA form, the CDR3 reads TGTGCCAGCACCCCTATCGGGCAGAAATACAATGAGCAGTTCTTC.

The chain recombines TRBV7-8 with TRBJ1-2, with D tentatively TRBD1 (6 bases). Germline CDR1 and CDR2: SGHVS and FQNEAQ. This CDR3 comprises 14 residues. With 1 base removed from V and 8 bases from J, the gap between germline ends came to 14 bases. The CDR3 bases are TGTGCCAGCAGCTTAGGAGGGGGGAATTACGGCTACACCTTC. It encodes CASSLGGGNYGYTF.

CDR3 protein: CASSLEGFYEQYF. CDR3 coding DNA: TGTGCCAGCAGCTTAGAAGGGTTCTACGAGCAGTACTTC. V usage is TRBV7-2 and J usage is TRBJ2-7; unclear D gene. In germline, CDR1 is SGHTA, CDR2 FQGNSA. This CDR3 contains 13 residues. Trimming took 1 base from V and 3 from J, leaving 7 bases between them.

The rearrangement uses TRBV18 and TRBJ2-7; 10 positions match TRBD2. The CDR3 has 15 residues. Germline values: CDR1 KGHSH, CDR2 LQKENI. The trim removed 4 bases at V and 4 bases at J, leaving 7 bases unmatched. The CDR3 protein is CASSLSGGALYEQYF. As DNA, the CDR3 is TGTGCCAGCTCACTCAGCGGGGGGGCTTTGTACGAGCAGTACTTC.

This chain uses TRBV15 with TRBJ2-5; tentatively, D is TRBD2 (5 bases). CDR1 and CDR2 from the germline V gene are LNHNV and YYDKDF (reference sequence). This CDR3 region has 15 residues. V was cut by 0 bases and J by 1 base, with 9 bases left in between. The CDR3 bases are TGTGCCACCAGCAGAGATCGTAGCGCCCAAGAGACCCAGTACTTC. Protein sequence: CATSRDRSAQETQYF.

The V and J genes are TRBV6-2 or TRBV6-3 and TRBJ1-5; tentative D call: TRBD1 (5 bases). Germline-derived CDR1 and CDR2 are MNHEY and SVGEGT. The CDR3 has 15 amino acids. V lost 1 base and J 5 bases, leaving 12 bases between the germline ends. CDR3 sequence: CASSYLGVGYQPQHF. The DNA of the CDR3 is TGTGCCAGCAGTTACTTGGGGGTAGGTTATCAGCCCCAGCATTTT.

DNA of the CDR3: TGTGCCAGCCCTGACCTTTCTAGCGGAACCTACAATGAGCAGTTCTTC. Its translation: CASPDLSSGTYNEQFF. This sequence joins TRBV28 and TRBJ2-1; 7 nucleotides line up with TRBD2. Germline V CDR1 and CDR2: MDHEN, SYDVKM. The CDR3 consists of 16 residues. Germline trimming cut 8 bases from V and 2 bases from J; bases unmatched to any gene: 12.

The rearrangement uses TRBV5-1 and TRBJ2-2; 11 nucleotides agree with TRBD2. The CDR3 contains 16 residues. Germline CDR1 reads SGHRS; CDR2 reads YFSETQ. Trimming removed 0 bases from V and 6 bases from J; junction bases left unmatched: 4. CDR3 nucleotide sequence: TGCGCCAGCAGCTTGGGACTAGCGGGGAGTGCCGGGGAGCTGTTTTTT. Protein: CASSLGLAGSAGELFF.

This chain uses TRBV3-1 (or the pseudogene TRBV3-2) with TRBJ1-5; tentative D call: TRBD1 (5 bases). V was cut by 2 bases and J by 3 bases, with 8 bases left in between. Germline V lookup: CDR1 LGHDT, CDR2 YNNKEL (reference sequence). There are 14 residues in the CDR3. The CDR3 sequence is CASSQWGPNQPQHF. The CDR3 bases are TGTGCCAGCAGCCAATGGGGACCCAATCAGCCCCAGCATTTT.

The chain links TRBV28 to TRBJ1-1; perhaps TRBD1 as D (6 bases). Between the trimmed V and J ends, which lost 6 bases and 7 bases, there was a span of 12 bases. This CDR3 is 12 amino acids long. Germline CDR1 is MDHEN and CDR2 is SYDVKM. DNA for the CDR3: TGTGCCAGCAGCATCACAGGGTTTGAAGCTTTCTTT. It is translated as CASSITGFEAFF.

The rearrangement links TRBV5-6 to TRBJ1-2; 7 bases line up with TRBD1. V was pared by 5 bases and J by 7 bases, with 11 bases of the junction left unmatched. The CDR3 is 14 amino acids. Germline V gives CDR1 SGHDT, CDR2 YYEEEE. CDR3 residues: CASRRGQSYLGYTF. The CDR3 region has the DNA TGTGCCAGCAGACGGGGACAGTCCTATCTTGGCTACACCTTC.

The V and J genes are TRBV5-4 and TRBJ2-1, with D possibly TRBD2 on 5 matching bases. In germline, CDR1 is SGHNT, CDR2 YYREEE (reference sequence). V shed 0 bases and J shed 7 bases, with 11 bases lying between them. The CDR3 length is 14 residues. The CDR3 is CASSLAGVWNEQFF. The CDR3 nucleotides are TGTGCCAGCAGCTTGGCCGGGGTTTGGAATGAGCAGTTCTTC.

CDR3 nucleotide sequence: TGTGCCAGCAGCTTAGCCTTTCGGGACTATGGCTACACCTTC. Amino acid sequence: CASSLAFRDYGYTF. The chain uses TRBV11-2 and TRBJ1-2; D uncertain. In germline, CDR1 is SGHAT, CDR2 FQNNGV. Between the trimmed V and J ends, which lost 1 base and 3 bases, there was a span of 9 bases. The CDR3 sequence is 14 residues long.

The genes are TRBV6-2 or TRBV6-3 and TRBJ1-2; 8 bases map to TRBD1. Germline values: CDR1 MNHEY, CDR2 SVGEGT. CDR3 size: 14 residues. With V trimmed by 6 bases and J by 8 bases, 11 bases remained unmatched. CDR3 in DNA: TGTGCCAGCAGCTTTGACAGGGGAACTATCGGCTACACCTTC. Translated, it gives CASSFDRGTIGYTF.

This chain joins TRBV19 and TRBJ1-1; D call uncertain. The CDR3 extends over 13 amino acids. V gave up 5 bases and J gave up 3 bases, with 10 bases separating them. CDR1 and CDR2 from the germline V gene are LNHDA and SQIVND (reference sequence). The CDR3 nucleotides read TGTGCCAGTAGTCCAGGACCCTACACTGAAGCTTTCTTT. Amino acid sequence: CASSPGPYTEAFF.